A single sample gave rise to the 17 T cell receptor beta chains below, sequenced in a study of cytomegalovirus exposure and HLA in healthy donors. The PCR had 60 Vbeta and 13 Jbeta primers. The protocol was immunoSEQ multiplex PCR, while the TCRdb copy is restricted to in-frame clones and leaves out a portion. The sample holds under 200,000 clones, more than 60% seen once. Input material: PBMCs. The receptors here all came from a female donor in good health and CMV-seronegative.

The J gene is TRBJ1-1, the V gene TRBV29-1; no clear D gene. The CDR3 loop spans 12 amino acids. The germline V gene has CDR1 SQVTM and CDR2 ANQGSEA. V shed 2 bases and J shed 0 bases, with 4 bases lying between them. The CDR3 bases are TGCAGCGTTGAACAGGTGAACACTGAAGCTTTCTTT. This sequence encodes CSVEQVNTEAFF.

V gene TRBV28 combines with J gene TRBJ2-7, with 10 bases that match TRBD2. The CDR3 is 17 residues long. After removal of 1 base from V and 0 bases from J, the junction contained 6 bases not matched to a gene. Germline V gene lookup returns CDR1 MDHEN and CDR2 SYDVKM. DNA for the CDR3: TGTGCCAGCAGTTTATATTCTAGCGGGAGTCTCTCCTACGAGCAGTACTTC. As protein: CASSLYSSGSLSYEQYF.

The chain combines TRBV7-2 with TRBJ1-1, with 11 bases identical to TRBD1. The CDR3 is 15 residues long. Germline values: CDR1 SGHTA, CDR2 FQGNSA. Unmatched junction bases numbered 5, after V lost 5 bases and J lost 3 bases. CDR3 region: CASSARTGGYTEAFF. The CDR3 DNA follows: TGTGCCAGCAGCGCCCGGACAGGGGGCTACACTGAAGCTTTCTTT.

The rearrangement links TRBV6-4 to TRBJ2-1; perhaps TRBD2 as D (6 bases). In germline, CDR1 is MRHNA, CDR2 SNTAGT. The CDR3 totals 15 residues. V lost 4 bases, J lost 0 bases, and 10 bases lay in between. CDR3 residues: CASSAQTSSYNEQFF. CDR3 nucleotides: TGTGCCAGCAGTGCCCAGACTAGCTCCTACAATGAGCAGTTCTTC.

The chain is built from TRBV5-4 and TRBJ2-1; D gene uncertain. The CDR3 runs 12 residues. Trimming shortened V by 0 bases and J by 9 bases, and 7 bases separated the two germline ends. Germline-derived CDR1 and CDR2 are SGHNT and YYREEE (reference sequence). The CDR3 loop reads CASSLVAAEQFF. The CDR3 nucleotides are TGTGCCAGCAGCTTGGTCGCGGCTGAGCAGTTCTTC.

This clone was found once. At one boundary the junction diverges from the germline segment, which might be a read error. J is TRBJ1-2 and V is TRBV2; D is unclear. The CDR3 sequence is 13 residues long. Germline CDR1 SNHLY, CDR2 FYNNEI. CDR3 bases: TGTGCCAACAGTGAGCGGCAGAGCTATGGCTACACCTTC. Protein sequence: CANSERQSYGYTF. The whole variable domain, filled in from reference TRBV2 and TRBJ1-2, reads EPEVTQTPSHQVTQMGQEVILRCVPISNHLYFYWYRQILGQKVEFLVSFYNNEISEKSEIFDDQFSVERPDGSNFTLKIRSTKLEDSAMYFCANSERQSYGYTFGSGTRLTVV.

The chain has TRBV6-1 and TRBJ1-1; perhaps TRBD1 as D (6 bases). The CDR3 length is 15 residues. V lost 1 base to trimming and J lost 4 bases, with 13 bases between them. Germline V lookup: CDR1 MNHNS, CDR2 SASEGT. The CDR3: CASSEGGGRGTEAFF. The CDR3 DNA sequence: TGTGCCAGCAGTGAAGGTGGGGGCAGGGGCACTGAAGCTTTCTTT.

This clone was counted a few times. The rearrangement links TRBV18 to TRBJ1-1, with TRBD1 matching over 7 bases. Trimming at V came to 3 bases and at J to 4 bases, leaving 2 bases not matched to a gene. CDR3 length: 13 amino acids. Germline lookup yields CDR1 KGHSH and CDR2 LQKENI. CDR3 DNA: TGTGCCAGCTCACCCAGGGGGGTCACTGAAGCTTTCTTT. The encoded protein is CASSPRGVTEAFF.

This clone has just one count. This chain connects TRBV10-3 to TRBJ2-1; 8 bases match TRBD2. The V segment lost 8 bases and the J segment 3 bases; nucleotides outside the gene matches: 6. The CDR3 loop spans 14 amino acids. In germline, CDR1 is ENHRY, CDR2 SYGVKD. The CDR3 DNA sequence: TGTGCCATCGGGCGGGGGGCCCTCTACAATGAGCAGTTCTTC. Its protein product is CAIGRGALYNEQFF.

The rearrangement links TRBV5-5 to TRBJ2-1; D is possibly TRBD2 (6 bases). The CDR3 spans 14 residues. V lost 1 base and J lost 7, with 12 bases in between. CDR1 SGHKS and CDR2 YYEKEE come from the germline V gene (reference sequence). CDR3 sequence reads: CASSLTSSTNEQFF. Here the CDR3 DNA reads TGTGCCAGCAGCTTGACTAGCTCGACTAATGAGCAGTTCTTC.

The genes are TRBV9 and TRBJ1-3; D may be TRBD1 (6 bases). The germline V gene encodes CDR1 SGDLS and CDR2 YYNGEE. The ends were cut back, 3 bases at V and 1 base at J, with 20 bases in the middle. This CDR3 region has 18 residues. Here the CDR3 reads CASSETKGHRISGNTIYF. Written as DNA, the CDR3 is TGTGCCAGCAGCGAAACCAAGGGACACCGAATTTCTGGAAACACCATATATTTT.

The J gene is TRBJ2-1, the V gene TRBV7-3; the D gene is possibly TRBD1 (6 bases). Germline-derived CDR1 and CDR2 are SGHTA and FQGTGA. Trimming left V 2 bases short and J 0 bases short, with 11 bases between. CDR3 length: 16 amino acids. The CDR3 region has the DNA TGTGCCAGCAGCTTACAAGGGGGAACCTCCTACAATGAGCAGTTCTTC. Amino acid sequence: CASSLQGGTSYNEQFF.

This clone was recorded only once. This sequence joins TRBV28 and TRBJ2-2; TRBD1 agrees at 9 bases. CDR3 length: 21 residues. Germline V lookup: CDR1 MDHEN, CDR2 SYDVKM. V trimming: 1 base; J trimming: 0 bases; junction bases outside the gene matches: 15. The DNA of the CDR3 is TGTGCCAGCAGTTTATTGGGATGGGGGACAGGGAAAAAGGCGAACACCGGGGAGCTGTTTTTT. Translating it yields CASSLLGWGTGKKANTGELFF.

This clone was seen just once. The J gene is TRBJ1-6, the V gene TRBV7-9; D uncertain. The germline V gene encodes CDR1 SEHNR and CDR2 FQNEAQ (reference sequence). The CDR3 is 14 amino acids. The V and J ends lost 7 bases and 9 bases respectively, with 16 bases between them. The CDR3 bases are TGTGCCAGCACCTCAATGTCCGATAGTTCACCCCTCCACTTT. It encodes CASTSMSDSSPLHF.

The V call is TRBV10-3, the J call TRBJ2-2; D may be TRBD1 (5 bases). The V end was cut by 3 bases, the J end by 5 bases, with 16 bases between. CDR3 length: 16 amino acids. Germline CDR1 reads ENHRY; CDR2 reads SYGVKD. The CDR3 DNA sequence: TGTGCCATCAGTGACTCGCGCAGGGTATTGACCGGGGAGCTGTTTTTT. Translated, it gives CAISDSRRVLTGELFF.

The J gene is TRBJ2-7, the V gene TRBV4-1; possible D gene TRBD2, 5 bases. Looked up from germline, CDR1 is MGHRA and CDR2 is YSYEKL. This CDR3 has 14 amino acids. Trimming left V 3 bases short and J 3 bases short, with 12 bases between. The CDR3 DNA reads TGCGCCAGCAGCCAGGATGATGGACTCTACGAGCAGTACTTC. The encoded protein is CASSQDDGLYEQYF.

This clone has a handful of counts. V is TRBV27 and J is TRBJ2-7, with TRBD1 matching over 9 bases. CDR3 size: 13 residues. V shed 6 bases and J 4 bases; nucleotides not matched to a gene: 4. Germline values: CDR1 MNHEY, CDR2 SMNVEV (reference sequence). The DNA for the CDR3 is TGTGCCAGCAGACGACAGGGGGAATACGAGCAGTACTTC. The encoded protein is CASRRQGEYEQYF.